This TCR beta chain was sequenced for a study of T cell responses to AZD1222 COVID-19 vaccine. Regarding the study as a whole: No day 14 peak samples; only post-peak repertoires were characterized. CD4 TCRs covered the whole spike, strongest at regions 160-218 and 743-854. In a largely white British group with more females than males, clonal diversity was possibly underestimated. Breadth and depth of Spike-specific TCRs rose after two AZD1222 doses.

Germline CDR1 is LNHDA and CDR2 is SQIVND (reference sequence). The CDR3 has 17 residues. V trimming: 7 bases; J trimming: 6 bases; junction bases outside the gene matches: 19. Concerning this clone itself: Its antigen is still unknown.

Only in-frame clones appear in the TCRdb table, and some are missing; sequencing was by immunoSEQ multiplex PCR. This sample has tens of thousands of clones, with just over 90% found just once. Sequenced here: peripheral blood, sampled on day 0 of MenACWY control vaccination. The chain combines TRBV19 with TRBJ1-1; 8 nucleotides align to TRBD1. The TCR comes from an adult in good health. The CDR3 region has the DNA TGTGCCAGTACCCCCGGGGAGCAGGGGGCGCGTATCGCTGAAGCTTTCTTT. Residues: CASTPGEQGARIAEAFF.